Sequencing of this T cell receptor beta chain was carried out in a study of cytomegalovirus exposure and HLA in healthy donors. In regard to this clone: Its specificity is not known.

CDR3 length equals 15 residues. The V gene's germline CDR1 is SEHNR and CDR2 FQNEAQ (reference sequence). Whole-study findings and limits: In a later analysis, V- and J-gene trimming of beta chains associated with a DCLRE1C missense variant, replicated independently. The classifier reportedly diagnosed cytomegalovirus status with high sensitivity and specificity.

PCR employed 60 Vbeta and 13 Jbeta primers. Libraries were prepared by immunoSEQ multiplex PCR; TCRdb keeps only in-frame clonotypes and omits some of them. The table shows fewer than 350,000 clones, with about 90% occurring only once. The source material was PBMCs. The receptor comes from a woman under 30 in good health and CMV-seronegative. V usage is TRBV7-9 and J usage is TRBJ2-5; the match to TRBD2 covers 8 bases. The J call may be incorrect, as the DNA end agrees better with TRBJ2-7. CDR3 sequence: CASSFGLAQPYEQYF. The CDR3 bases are TGTGCCAGCAGCTTTGGACTAGCCCAGCCCTACGAGCAGTACTTC.